Below are 7 T cell receptor beta chains sequenced from a single sample in a study of beta chain features in type 1 diabetes. As every portion of the isolated RNA was reverse transcribed, the sequencing read expressed TCRB transcripts. TCRdb keeps only in-frame clones here, not all; method: immunoSEQ multiplex PCR. This table has hundreds of thousands of clones, around 12% appearing once. The sequencing sample was made of naive CD4+ T cells from blood. Source of these receptors: a man between 18 and 29 years old in good health.

The sample holds a few counts of this clone. CDR3 loop: CASSTQNTEAFF. DNA of the CDR3: TGTGCCAGCAGTACACAGAACACTGAAGCTTTCTTT. The genes are TRBV7-2 and TRBJ1-1; D uncertain. The germline V gene has CDR1 SGHTA and CDR2 FQGNSA. V lost 6 bases and J 1 base, leaving 6 bases between the germline ends. CDR3 length: 12 residues.

The chain joins TRBV10-3 to TRBJ2-7; 7 bases map to TRBD2. CDR1 is ENHRY, CDR2 SYGVKD, per germline. This CDR3 contains 16 residues. The junction had 7 bases not matched to a gene; V was cut back by 0 bases and J by 2 bases. CDR3 DNA sequence: TGTGCCATCAGTGAGTCTCAGGTAGCGGGCGCCTACGAGCAGTACTTC. As protein: CAISESQVAGAYEQYF.

The chain is built from TRBV14 and TRBJ2-7; 9 nucleotides agree with TRBD1. Germline loops: CDR1 SGHDN, CDR2 FVKESK. The CDR3 totals 15 residues. After removal of 4 bases from V and 0 bases from J, the junction contained 4 bases not matched to a gene. CDR3 in amino acids: CASSRQGGISYEQYF. The DNA for the CDR3 is TGTGCCAGCAGCCGACAGGGGGGGATCTCCTACGAGCAGTACTTC. The full variable domain, its missing parts supplied by reference TRBV14 and TRBJ2-7, is EAGVTQFPSHSVIEKGQTVTLRCDPISGHDNLYWYRRVMGKEIKFLLHFVKESKQDESGMPNNRFLAERTGGTYSTLKVQPAELEDSGVYFCASSRQGGISYEQYFGPGTRLTVT.

This clone was counted between two and nine times. The gene calls are TRBV5-1 and TRBJ2-6; a possible D gene is TRBD1 (7 bases). The V and J ends lost 7 bases and 0 bases respectively, with 23 bases between them. Germline-derived CDR1 and CDR2 are SGHRS and YFSETQ. This CDR3 has 19 amino acids. The CDR3 is CASLETRNRGLSGANVLTF. The DNA for the CDR3 is TGCGCCAGCTTGGAGACTCGAAACAGGGGACTCTCTGGGGCCAACGTCCTGACTTTC.

This chain connects TRBV30 to TRBJ1-4; 8 bases are a match to TRBD1. V lost 3 bases and J lost 10; bases outside the gene matches: 10. CDR3 length equals 14 residues. Germline V gene sequence: CDR1 GTSNPN, CDR2 SVGIG (reference sequence). Here the CDR3 DNA reads TGTGCCTGGAGCCCTCACGGACAGGGAGTAAAACTGTTTTTT. This sequence encodes CAWSPHGQGVKLFF. Filled out from reference TRBV30 and TRBJ1-4, the complete variable domain reads SQTIHQWPATLVQPVGSPLSLECTVEGTSNPNLYWYRQAAGRGLQLLFYSVGIGQISSEVPQNLSASRPQDRQFILSSKKLLLSDSGFYLCAWSPHGQGVKLFFGSGTQLSVL.

This clone turned up a few times. The CDR3 nucleotides read TGTGCCAGCAGCTTAGACGTCAGGGGGCCCGAGCAGTACTTC. This gives the protein CASSLDVRGPEQYF. V usage is TRBV7-9 and J usage is TRBJ2-7, with 8 bases aligning to TRBD1. V was pared by 1 base and J by 6 bases, with 5 bases of the junction left unmatched. CDR1 and CDR2 (germline): SEHNR, FQNEAQ (reference sequence). CDR3 length equals 14 residues.

The chain joins TRBV30 to TRBJ2-2; 10 bases map to TRBD1. J was trimmed by 5 bases and V by 2 bases; bases with no gene match: 2. Germline V gene sequence: CDR1 GTSNPN, CDR2 SVGIG (reference sequence). This CDR3 region has 14 residues. The CDR3 DNA reads TGTGCCTGGAGTCCGGGACAGGGGACCGGGGAGCTGTTTTTT. Its protein is CAWSPGQGTGELFF.